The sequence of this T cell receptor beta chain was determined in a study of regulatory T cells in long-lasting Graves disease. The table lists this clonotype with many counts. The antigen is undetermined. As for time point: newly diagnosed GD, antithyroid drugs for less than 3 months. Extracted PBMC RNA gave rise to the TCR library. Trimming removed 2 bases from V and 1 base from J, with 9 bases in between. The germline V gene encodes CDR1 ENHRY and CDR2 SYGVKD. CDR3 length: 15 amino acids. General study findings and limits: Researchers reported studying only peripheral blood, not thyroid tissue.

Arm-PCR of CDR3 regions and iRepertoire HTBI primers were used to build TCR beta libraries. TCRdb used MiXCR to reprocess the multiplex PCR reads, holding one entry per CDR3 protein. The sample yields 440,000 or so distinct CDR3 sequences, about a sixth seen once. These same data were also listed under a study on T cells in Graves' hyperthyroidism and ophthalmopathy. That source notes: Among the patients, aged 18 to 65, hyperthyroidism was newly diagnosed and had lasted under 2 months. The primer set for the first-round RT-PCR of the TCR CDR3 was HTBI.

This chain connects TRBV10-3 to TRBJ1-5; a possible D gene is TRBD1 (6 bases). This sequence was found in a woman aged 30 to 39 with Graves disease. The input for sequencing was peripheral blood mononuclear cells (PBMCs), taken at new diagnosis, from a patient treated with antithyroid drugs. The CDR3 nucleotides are TGTGCCATCAGTGAGACAGGGTGGAGCAATCAGCCCCAGCATTTT. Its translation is CAISETGWSNQPQHF.